This T cell receptor beta chain emerged from a study of human T cells and chemical hapten exposure. Time point of the sample: patch test 1, 2 weeks after DPC sensitization. Specified treatment: therapeutic diphenylcyclopropenone sensitization with weekly scalp DPC. This clonotype was recorded at least ten times. Its antigen is undetermined. V dropped 5 bases and J dropped 0; count of bases not matched to a gene: 6. The length of the CDR3 is 15 residues. CDR1 and CDR2 from the germline V gene are SEHNR and FQNEAQ (reference sequence). Regarding the study as a whole: There was a positive correlation between PT1 expanded TCR counts and patch test score.

Per the original methods: There were a median of approximately 96,000 TCRs per sample, with a range from roughly 20,000 to 750,000. From the RACE reads, TCRdb called clonotypes with MiXCR, one entry per CDR3 protein. These V and J calls derive from TCRdb rather than the authors' analysis. The sample comprises 75,000 to 100,000 distinct CDR3 sequences, about 10% of which are singletons, and 2% to 2.5% rests with the top ten. This clonotype was obtained from a man aged 35 to 55 with alopecia areata. Some clones in this sample may be carry-over from other donors' samples. The sample in question was whole blood, obtained in connection with sensitization to the hapten diphenylcyclopropenone (DPC). The V gene is TRBV7-9, the J gene TRBJ1-1; 7 bases match TRBD1. The CDR3 nucleotides read TGTGCCAGCAGCCGCGGACAGGATATGAACACTGAAGCTTTCTTT. It encodes CASSRGQDMNTEAFF.